Each of the 17 T cell receptor beta chains below was sequenced from the same sample in a study of OX40 agonist ivuxolimab in advanced cancers. Assay: immunoSEQ multiplex PCR; the TCRdb copy retains only in-frame clones and omits some. The sample includes roughly 39,000 clones, around 90% of them seen just once. The sequencing here drew on CD4+ or CD8+ T cells sorted from blood, taken in a trial of the OX40 agonist ivuxolimab. These receptors were obtained from an adult with an advanced solid tumor such as melanoma, head and neck, liver or kidney cancer.

The V call is TRBV11-1, the J call TRBJ2-5; no definite D call. Trimming pared 4 bases from V and 2 bases from J, leaving 11 bases between. CDR1 is SGHAT and CDR2 is FQDESV in the germline V gene (reference sequence). The CDR3 runs to 14 residues. The CDR3: CASSSGRSQETQYF. CDR3 bases: TGTGCCAGCAGCTCTGGACGGTCTCAAGAGACCCAGTACTTC. The full variable domain, its missing parts supplied by reference TRBV11-1 and TRBJ2-5, is EAEVAQSPRYKITEKSQAVAFWCDPISGHATLYWYRQILGQGPELLVQFQDESVVDDSQLPKDRFSAERLKGVDSTLKIQPAELGDSAMYLCASSSGRSQETQYFGPGTRLLVL.

The chain combines TRBV7-9 with TRBJ2-2, with 7 positions matching TRBD2. Looked up from germline, CDR1 is SEHNR and CDR2 is FQNEAQ (reference sequence). Trimming took 5 bases from V and 6 from J; bases not matched to a gene: 3. This CDR3 has 13 amino acids. The CDR3 DNA is TGTGCCAGCAGCCGACTAGCATCCGGGGAGCTGTTTTTT. Protein sequence: CASSRLASGELFF.

J is TRBJ2-7 and V is TRBV4-1; D is possibly TRBD1 (6 bases). Deletions cut 2 bases from V and 1 base from J, with 18 bases between. This CDR3 comprises 17 residues. CDR1 and CDR2 (germline): MGHRA, YSYEKL. The CDR3 coding sequence is TGCGCCAGCAGCCAACCACAGCAGGGGTTTAGGTCCTACGAGCAGTACTTC. The encoded protein is CASSQPQQGFRSYEQYF.

The chain has TRBV19 and TRBJ2-7, with 14 bases aligning to TRBD2. The CDR3 loop spans 15 amino acids. Germline V gene sequence: CDR1 LNHDA, CDR2 SQIVND (reference sequence). The V gene end was trimmed by 6 bases and the J gene end by 5 bases; junction bases not matched to a gene: 6. Written as DNA, the CDR3 is TGTGCCAGTAGGAGGACTAGCGGGAGGAGCAACGAGCAGTACTTC. This gives the protein CASRRTSGRSNEQYF.

V and J are TRBV7-3 and TRBJ2-2, with 7 bases aligning to TRBD2. After removal of 0 bases from V and 5 bases from J, the junction contained 3 bases not matched to a gene. The CDR3 loop spans 15 amino acids. CDR1 and CDR2 (germline): SGHTA, FQGTGA. CDR3 in DNA: TGTGCCAGCAGCTTAACGCGGGAGTCGACCGGGGAGCTGTTTTTT. This codes for CASSLTRESTGELFF.

V usage is TRBV28 and J usage is TRBJ1-1, with TRBD1 as a possible D gene (6 bases). Trimming cost V 0 bases and J 3 bases, with 17 bases left between them. Germline V gene sequence: CDR1 MDHEN, CDR2 SYDVKM. This CDR3 is built from 17 residues. This CDR3 reads CASSLWAPGAGDTEAFF. The CDR3 region has the DNA TGTGCCAGCAGTTTATGGGCGCCAGGGGCCGGGGACACTGAAGCTTTCTTT.

Comments on this clone: Other DNA sequences from this sample encode an identical CDR3 as well. The chain uses TRBV28 and TRBJ1-5; 7 bases agree with TRBD1. The CDR3 length is 14 residues. Trimming at V came to 7 bases and at J to 2 bases, leaving 5 bases not matched to a gene. Germline V gene data show CDR1 as MDHEN and CDR2 as SYDVKM. DNA for the CDR3: TGTGCCAGCAACGGACAGGTTGGCAATCAGCCCCAGCATTTT. It specifies CASNGQVGNQPQHF.

The chain recombines TRBV30 with TRBJ2-3, with 12 nucleotides matching TRBD1. The junction had 8 bases not matched to a gene; V was cut back by 5 bases and J by 8 bases. The germline V gene has CDR1 GTSNPN and CDR2 SVGIG (reference sequence). CDR3 length: 14 residues. The CDR3, as DNA: TGTGCCTGGGGGACAGGGGGCCCGTCCTCTACGCAGTATTTT. Translating gives CAWGTGGPSSTQYF.

V gene TRBV28 combines with J gene TRBJ2-3; tentatively, D is TRBD1 (5 bases). The length of the CDR3 is 15 residues. Trimming removed 3 bases at V and 0 bases at J, with 10 bases between. CDR1 is MDHEN and CDR2 is SYDVKM in the germline V gene. The chain's CDR3 is CASSFKGRSTDTQYF. In nucleotides, the CDR3 is TGTGCCAGCAGTTTTAAGGGGCGAAGCACAGATACGCAGTATTTT. Drawing the rest from reference TRBV28 and TRBJ2-3, the complete variable domain is DVKVTQSSRYLVKRTGEKVFLECVQDMDHENMFWYRQDPGLGLRLIYFSYDVKMKEKGDIPEGYSVSREKKERFSLILESASTNQTSMYLCASSFKGRSTDTQYFGPGTRLTVL.

A note on this clone: The same CDR3 can be traced to other DNA sequences in this sample. The rearrangement uses TRBV18 and TRBJ2-3; D remains unclear. There are 12 residues in the CDR3. The V gene's germline CDR1 is KGHSH and CDR2 LQKENI. V gave up 3 bases and J gave up 4 bases, with 5 bases separating them. The CDR3 DNA reads as TGTGCCAGCTCACCTAGGGCAGATACGCAGTATTTT. This gives the protein CASSPRADTQYF.

This clone was detected once. The V and J genes are TRBV5-1 and TRBJ2-2; D uncertain. CDR1 SGHRS and CDR2 YFSETQ come from the germline V gene. Trimming took off 5 bases at V and 1 base at J, with 9 bases between the two ends. The length of the CDR3 is 14 residues. CDR3 DNA sequence: TGCGCCAGCAGACTCCAGATGAACACCGGGGAGCTGTTTTTT. This encodes CASRLQMNTGELFF.

The genes are TRBV7-8 and TRBJ1-4; 7 positions match TRBD1. The J segment lost 8 bases and the V segment lost 5 bases, leaving 8 bases of the junction unmatched. The CDR3 extends over 14 amino acids. Per germline, CDR1 SGHVS and CDR2 FQNEAQ. The CDR3: CASSAVGQEEKLFF. The CDR3 DNA is TGTGCCAGCAGCGCCGTTGGACAGGAAGAAAAACTGTTTTTT.

This chain joins TRBV6-6 and TRBJ1-1, with D possibly matching TRBD1 (5 bases). Trimming pared 5 bases from V and 3 bases from J, leaving 13 bases between. CDR3 size: 14 residues. From germline, CDR1 is MNHNY and CDR2 SVGAGI (reference sequence). Here the CDR3 reads CASSPRDGYTEAFF. The CDR3 DNA is TGTGCCAGCAGTCCGCGGGACGGGTACACTGAAGCTTTCTTT.

The V call is TRBV4-2, the J call TRBJ2-5; TRBD2 agrees at 11 bases. With V trimmed by 0 bases and J by 4 bases, 4 bases remained unmatched. The CDR3 has 16 amino acids. Germline loops: CDR1 LGHNA, CDR2 YNFKEQ. The CDR3 region has the DNA TGTGCCAGCAGCCAAGAAACCGGACTAGCGGGAGAGACCCAGTACTTC. As protein: CASSQETGLAGETQYF.

J is TRBJ1-2 and V is TRBV9; D remains ambiguous. CDR3 length: 15 amino acids. Germline CDR1 and CDR2: SGDLS and YYNGEE. V lost 0 bases to trimming and J lost 0 bases, with 9 bases between them. The CDR3 DNA reads TGTGCCAGCAGCGTAGATCCGGCGACTAACTATGGCTACACCTTC. Translation gives CASSVDPATNYGYTF.

The chain is built from TRBV2 and TRBJ2-1; 7 nucleotides match TRBD1. This CDR3 has 16 amino acids. Trimming took 6 bases from V and 0 from J; bases not matched to a gene: 8. CDR1 and CDR2 (germline): SNHLY, FYNNEI. The chain's CDR3 is CASSVMGDSSYNEQFF. As DNA, the CDR3 is TGTGCCAGCAGCGTTATGGGGGACAGCTCCTACAATGAGCAGTTCTTC. Variable domain in full (rest from reference TRBV2 and TRBJ2-1): EPEVTQTPSHQVTQMGQEVILRCVPISNHLYFYWYRQILGQKVEFLVSFYNNEISEKSEIFDDQFSVERPDGSNFTLKIRSTKLEDSAMYFCASSVMGDSSYNEQFFGPGTRLTVL.

This clone appeared a few times. The genes are TRBV4-1 and TRBJ2-3; D is ambiguous. Germline CDR1 MGHRA, CDR2 YSYEKL. Trimming took 4 bases from V and 2 from J, leaving 10 bases between them. The CDR3 is made up of 14 amino acids. The CDR3 nucleotides read TGCGCCAGCAGCCTCTACTCTTACACAGATACGCAGTATTTT. Encoded protein: CASSLYSYTDTQYF.